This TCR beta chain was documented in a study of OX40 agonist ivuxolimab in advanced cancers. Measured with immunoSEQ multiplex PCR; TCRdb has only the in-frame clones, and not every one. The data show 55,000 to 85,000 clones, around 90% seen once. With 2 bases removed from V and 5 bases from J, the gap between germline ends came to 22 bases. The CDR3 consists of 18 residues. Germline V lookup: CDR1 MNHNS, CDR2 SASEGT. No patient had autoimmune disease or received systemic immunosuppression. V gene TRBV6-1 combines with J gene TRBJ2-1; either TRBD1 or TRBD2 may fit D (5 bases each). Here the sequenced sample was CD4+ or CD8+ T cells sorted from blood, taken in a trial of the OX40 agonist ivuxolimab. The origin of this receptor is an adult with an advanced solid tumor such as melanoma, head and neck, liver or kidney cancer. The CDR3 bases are TGTGCCAGCAGTGAAAGGGGCAGACCACGGACGACTAACAATGAGCAGTTCTTC. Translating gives CASSERGRPRTTNNEQFF.